These 29 T cell receptor beta chains originate from one sample sequenced in a study of blood T cells in healthy people across ages. Together with a sample-barcoded 5' primer, a J-beta primer mix was included in a second PCR lasting about 7 to 11 cycles. TCRdb fed the 5' RACE reads into MiXCR, producing one record per CDR3 protein. The table lists some 1.5 million distinct CDR3 sequences, under 55% of them singletons, with more than 4% in the top ten. The sequenced sample was blood. The receptors stem from a young woman in good health.

The V and J genes are TRBV20-1 and TRBJ2-1; a weak D match, TRBD1 (7 bases). V was trimmed by 2 bases and J by 13 bases, leaving 21 bases between them. The CDR3 runs 14 residues. The germline CDR1 and CDR2 sequences are DFQATT and SNEGSKA (reference sequence). CDR3 in amino acids: CSARNRGRGETQFF. CDR3 bases: TGCAGTGCTAGAAATCGAGGCAGGGGGGAGACCCAGTTCTTC.

This chain links TRBV12-5 with TRBJ2-1; unclear D gene. Germline assignment: CDR1 LGHNT and CDR2 FRNRAP. This CDR3 is 13 amino acids long. Trimming removed 1 base at V and 4 bases at J, with 5 bases between. CDR3 coding DNA: TGTGCTAGTGGTTTGGGCGGTTACAATGAGCAGTTCTTC. Translating gives CASGLGGYNEQFF.

This clonotype came up a few times. V and J are TRBV15 and TRBJ2-1; the D gene could be TRBD1 or TRBD2 (5 bases each). This CDR3 has 14 amino acids. CDR1 LNHNV and CDR2 YYDKDF come from the germline V gene (reference sequence). V lost 0 bases and J lost 7, with 10 bases in between. For the CDR3, the DNA is TGTGCCACCAGCAGAGATCCCAGGGAGAATGAGCAGTTCTTC. Its translation: CATSRDPRENEQFF. The full variable domain, in which reference TRBV15 and TRBJ2-1 provide the parts outside the CDR3, is DAMVIQNPRYQVTQFGKPVTLSCSQTLNHNVMYWYQQKSSQAPKLLFHYYDKDFNNEADTPDNFQSRRPNTSFCFLDIRSPGLGDTAMYLCATSRDPRENEQFFGPGTRLTVL.

This clonotype showed up just a few times. The V call is TRBV7-9, the J call TRBJ2-1; D could derive from TRBD1 or TRBD2 (5 bases each). Germline CDR1 reads SEHNR; CDR2 reads FQNEAQ (reference sequence). The CDR3 contains 15 residues. The ends were cut back, 4 bases at V and 5 bases at J, with 15 bases in the middle. CDR3 loop: CASSYTGPDHNEQFF. For the CDR3, the DNA is TGTGCCAGCAGCTACACGGGACCGGACCACAATGAGCAGTTCTTC. The variable domain in full, with the rest retrieved from reference TRBV7-9 and TRBJ2-1, is DTGVSQNPRHKITKRGQNVTFRCDPISEHNRLYWYRQTLGQGPEFLTYFQNEAQLEKSRLLSDRFSAERPKGSFSTLEIQRTEQGDSAMYLCASSYTGPDHNEQFFGPGTRLTVL.

This clonotype was recorded a few times. V and J are TRBV20-1 and TRBJ1-2, with D maybe TRBD1 (5 bases). V dropped 5 bases and J dropped 9 bases, with 7 bases sitting between them. This CDR3 comprises 9 residues. CDR1 is DFQATT, CDR2 SNEGSKA, per germline (reference sequence). The CDR3 loop is CSAGGRYTF. For the CDR3, the DNA is TGCAGTGCTGGGGGACGCTACACCTTC.

About this clonotype itself: A read error may explain this, as a much larger clone is one base away. The gene calls are TRBV7-2 and TRBJ2-1, with unresolved D. The CDR3 runs to 11 residues. Per the germline V gene, CDR1 is SGHTA and CDR2 is FQGNSA. The CDR3 here is CASSLVFERFF. The CDR3 DNA sequence: TGTGCCAGCAGCTTAGTATTTGAGCGGTTCTTC.

The rearrangement links TRBV20-1 to TRBJ1-4, with no clear D. The CDR3 covers 14 residues. Germline CDR1 DFQATT, CDR2 SNEGSKA (reference sequence). V lost 6 bases to trimming and J lost 1 base, with 12 bases between them. The CDR3 protein is CSAKGGRTNEKLFF. DNA of the CDR3: TGCAGTGCAAAGGGAGGCCGAACTAATGAAAAACTGTTTTTT.

J is TRBJ1-4 and V is TRBV18, with unresolved D. V was shortened by 1 base and J by 8 bases, with 11 bases between the two germline ends. The CDR3 loop spans 14 amino acids. Per the germline V gene, CDR1 is KGHSH and CDR2 is LQKENI. The CDR3 region is CASSPQPLREKLFF. In DNA form, the CDR3 reads TGTGCCAGCTCACCACAACCTTTGCGCGAAAAACTGTTTTTT.

This chain links TRBV20-1 with TRBJ2-5; D not resolved. The J call may be wrong; the DNA end is better matched by TRBJ2-7. Germline V CDR1 and CDR2: DFQATT, SNEGSKA (reference sequence). The CDR3 loop spans 12 amino acids. The CDR3 region has the DNA TGCAGTGCTAGAGATATGACTTACGAGCAGTACTTC. Translating gives CSARDMTYEQYF.

This chain joins TRBV19 and TRBJ2-7, with no clear D. The CDR3 contains 12 residues. Trimming shortened V by 5 bases and J by 9 bases, and 14 bases separated the two germline ends. Germline CDR1 reads LNHDA; CDR2 reads SQIVND (reference sequence). CDR3 sequence reads: CASSPTTSVQYF. CDR3 nucleotides: TGTGCCAGTAGTCCGACGACATCGGTGCAGTACTTC.

In its sample, this clonotype was seen a few times. The V and J genes are TRBV6-2 or TRBV6-3 and TRBJ2-5; the D is unclear. This CDR3 has 11 amino acids. V lost 7 bases, J lost 4 bases, and 7 bases lay in between. Germline V gene data show CDR1 as MNHEY and CDR2 as SVGEGT. The CDR3 reads CASKVGETQYF. The CDR3 coding sequence is TGTGCCAGCAAGGTGGGAGAGACCCAGTACTTC.

The chain carries TRBV5-6 and TRBJ2-5; D gene ambiguous. The germline V gene has CDR1 SGHDT and CDR2 YYEEEE. Trimming pared 3 bases from V and 1 base from J, leaving 7 bases between. This CDR3 has 13 residues. The DNA of the CDR3 is TGTGCCAGCAGCTGGTCAGCCCAAGAGACCCAGTACTTC. Translated: CASSWSAQETQYF.

The V and J genes are TRBV11-2 and TRBJ2-3; D perhaps matches TRBD2 (7 bases). The CDR3 length is 21 residues. CDR1 and CDR2 from the germline V gene are SGHAT and FQNNGV. Deletions cut 6 bases from V and 4 bases from J, with 35 bases between. The CDR3 loop is CASSPRGGVYLALWIADTQYF. For the CDR3, the DNA is TGTGCCAGCAGTCCGAGGGGGGGGGTTTACCTAGCCCTTTGGATAGCAGATACGCAGTATTTT.

In this sample, this clonotype turned up many times. The chain has TRBV20-1 and TRBJ2-1, with D hard to call. The germline V gene encodes CDR1 DFQATT and CDR2 SNEGSKA (reference sequence). The CDR3 runs 14 residues. The V end was cut by 0 bases, the J end by 4 bases, with 10 bases between. The CDR3 sequence is CSARDRLGYNEQFF. CDR3 bases: TGCAGTGCTAGAGATAGGCTAGGGTACAATGAGCAGTTCTTC.

This clonotype was seen more than once but under ten times. The chain has TRBV6-2 or TRBV6-3 and TRBJ2-3; TRBD2 aligns across 10 bases. The CDR3 has 15 amino acids. Germline CDR1 MNHEY, CDR2 SVGEGT. The V segment lost 5 bases and the J segment 4 bases; nucleotides outside the gene matches: 6. The CDR3 region is CASSQRTSGSDTQYF. CDR3 sequence (DNA): TGTGCCAGCAGTCAAAGGACTAGCGGATCAGATACGCAGTATTTT.

V is TRBV11-2 and J is TRBJ2-7, with 10 bases identical to TRBD2. Germline V CDR1 and CDR2: SGHAT, FQNNGV. V shed 2 bases and J 9 bases; nucleotides not matched to a gene: 16. CDR3 length: 17 amino acids. The CDR3 DNA reads TGTGCCAGCAGCTTACTAGCGGGAGTCCGTATTTCTATCGGGCAGTACTTC. As protein: CASSLLAGVRISIGQYF.

Comments on this clonotype: Since a much larger clone is just one base distant, this may be a read error. V gene TRBV12-3 or TRBV12-4 combines with J gene TRBJ2-3; 11 bases align to TRBD2. The CDR3 has 17 residues. The CDR3 DNA follows: TGTGCCAGCAGTTTAGGGAGACTAGCGGGGAACACAGATGCGCAGTATTTT. It specifies CASSLGRLAGNTDAQYF.

The chain joins TRBV15 to TRBJ1-2; no reliable D call. CDR3 size: 15 residues. The germline V and J ends were trimmed by 3 bases and 0 bases, with 11 bases remaining between them. Germline V CDR1 and CDR2: LNHNV, YYDKDF (reference sequence). DNA for the CDR3: TGTGCCACCAGCAGGGGGAGAGGATCTAACTATGGCTACACCTTC. Translating it yields CATSRGRGSNYGYTF.

About this clonotype itself: The junction shows a germline mismatch at one end, possibly a read error. The chain carries TRBV9 and TRBJ2-5; 9 bases are shared with TRBD1. The CDR3 runs 15 residues. Germline V gene lookup returns CDR1 SGDLS and CDR2 YYNGEE. CDR3 sequence: CASSDGTGYYNEQYF. For the CDR3, the DNA is TGCGCCAGCAGCGACGGGACAGGGTACTACAATGAGCAGTACTTC.

This clonotype has only a few counts. The V call is TRBV7-2, the J call TRBJ1-5; TRBD1 matches at 7 bases. Germline V gene data show CDR1 as SGHTA and CDR2 as FQGNSA. This CDR3 spans 17 amino acids. Germline trimming cut 5 bases from V and 3 bases from J; bases unmatched to any gene: 13. This CDR3 is CASSLDRPGLVNQPQHF. The DNA of the CDR3 is TGTGCCAGCAGCCTGGACAGGCCTGGTTTGGTCAATCAGCCCCAGCATTTT.

There are many counts of this clonotype. The V call is TRBV5-6, the J call TRBJ1-5; possibly TRBD1 for D (6 bases). Looked up from germline, CDR1 is SGHDT and CDR2 is YYEEEE. Trimming stripped 2 bases from V and 4 bases from J, with 10 bases between. The CDR3 spans 14 residues. As DNA, the CDR3 is TGTGCCAGCAGCTTTGGGACATGGAATCAGCCCCAGCATTTT. Its translation is CASSFGTWNQPQHF.

CDR3 region: CSAISVVRTIYGYTF. CDR3 coding DNA: TGCAGTGCTATTTCGGTGGTCCGGACTATCTATGGCTACACCTTC. The chain employs TRBV20-1 and TRBJ1-2; no clear D gene. Germline values: CDR1 DFQATT, CDR2 SNEGSKA (reference sequence). V lost 4 bases to trimming and J lost 4 bases, with 19 bases between them. The CDR3 covers 15 residues.

The V call is TRBV29-1, the J call TRBJ1-1; possible D gene TRBD1, 5 bases. Germline CDR1 is SQVTM and CDR2 is ANQGSEA. The CDR3 runs 13 residues. V lost 2 bases to trimming and J lost 1 base, with 8 bases between them. CDR3 residues: CSVELTANTEAFF. CDR3 DNA sequence: TGCAGCGTTGAATTGACAGCGAACACTGAAGCTTTCTTT. Complete variable domain (other parts from reference TRBV29-1 and TRBJ1-1): SAVISQKPSRDICQRGTSLTIQCQVDSQVTMMFWYRQQPGQSLTLIATANQGSEATYESGFVIDKFPISRPNLTFSTLTVSNMSPEDSSIYLCSVELTANTEAFFGQGTRLTVV.

This clonotype was counted a few times. This sequence joins TRBV10-3 and TRBJ2-7; D gene ambiguous. CDR1 and CDR2 (germline): ENHRY, SYGVKD. V lost 6 bases to trimming and J lost 2 bases, with 11 bases between them. The CDR3 length is 13 residues. CDR3 sequence reads: CAIRVSDAYEQYF. The CDR3 DNA follows: TGTGCCATCAGGGTCAGCGACGCCTACGAGCAGTACTTC.

The chain recombines TRBV4-3 with TRBJ2-3; D gene uncertain. The CDR3 loop spans 15 amino acids. Trimming cost V 4 bases and J 6 bases, with 17 bases left between them. The germline V gene encodes CDR1 LGHNA and CDR2 YSLEER. CDR3 amino acids: CASSPDRTAYDTQYF. For the CDR3, the DNA is TGCGCCAGCAGCCCAGATAGGACGGCGTACGATACGCAGTATTTT.

In its sample, this clonotype was seen a few times. The chain links TRBV7-2 to TRBJ2-4; D may match TRBD1 or TRBD2 (6 bases each). The V gene lost 4 bases and the J gene lost 0 bases, with 19 bases spanning the gap. CDR1 is SGHTA, CDR2 FQGNSA, per germline. The CDR3 has 18 residues. CDR3 nucleotide sequence: TGTGCCAGCAGCTACCAGGCGGGACACCACCTAGCCAAAAACATTCAGTACTTC. It is translated as CASSYQAGHHLAKNIQYF. The full variable domain, in which reference TRBV7-2 and TRBJ2-4 provide the parts outside the CDR3, is GAGVSQSPSNKVTEKGKDVELRCDPISGHTALYWYRQSLGQGLEFLIYFQGNSAPDKSGLPSDRFSAERTGGSVSTLTIQRTQQEDSAVYLCASSYQAGHHLAKNIQYFGAGTRLSVL.

J is TRBJ1-5 and V is TRBV20-1; D remains unclear. CDR3 length equals 13 residues. The germline V gene encodes CDR1 DFQATT and CDR2 SNEGSKA (reference sequence). Trimming took off 3 bases at V and 3 bases at J, with 9 bases between the two ends. The CDR3 bases are TGCAGTGCTAGTCGGGGTTACAATCAGCCCCAGCATTTT. It is translated as CSASRGYNQPQHF.

There are a few counts of this clonotype. The chain combines TRBV20-1 with TRBJ2-7; 8 bases agree with TRBD1. Trimming at V came to 1 base and at J to 4 bases, leaving 9 bases not matched to a gene. Germline lookup yields CDR1 DFQATT and CDR2 SNEGSKA (reference sequence). The CDR3 extends over 15 amino acids. The CDR3 sequence: CSARVGRDRRYEQYF. In DNA, the CDR3 is TGCAGTGCTAGAGTTGGCCGGGACAGGCGATACGAGCAGTACTTC.

The rearrangement uses TRBV20-1 and TRBJ1-4, with TRBD1 as a possible D gene (6 bases). The germline gives CDR1 DFQATT, CDR2 SNEGSKA (reference sequence). Trimming left V 6 bases short and J 2 bases short, with 16 bases between. The CDR3 covers 15 residues. In DNA form, the CDR3 reads TGCAGTGCGTTATCAGGGGTTGGCACTAATGAAAAACTGTTTTTT. Protein: CSALSGVGTNEKLFF.